One and the same sample provided the 28 T cell receptor beta chains below, sequenced in a study of CD8+ T cells in alopecia areata. Treatment defined: oral pan-JAK inhibitor, 5-10 mg twice daily. Reverse transcription of extracted RNA yielded cDNA, which provided the sequencing template. Data came from immunoSEQ multiplex PCR; TCRdb stores just in-frame clones and leaves some out. The sample shows 95,000 to 100,000 clones, roughly three fifths of them seen only once. Specimen: CD8+ T cells sorted from blood, collected at roughly week 58, from a patient treated with tofacitinib. These receptors were obtained from a human donor with alopecia areata.

The chain carries TRBV29-1 and TRBJ2-7, with TRBD2 identical over 11 bases. This CDR3 has 14 amino acids. Germline-derived CDR1 and CDR2 are SQVTM and ANQGSEA. The trim removed 5 bases at V and 3 bases at J, leaving 6 bases unmatched. The CDR3 nucleotides are TGCAGCGTTCTCCTAGGACTAGCGGGCTACGAGCAGTACTTC. As protein: CSVLLGLAGYEQYF.

CDR3 nucleotide sequence: TGTGCCAGCAGCTTAGCGGGATACAATCAGCCCCAGCATTTT. Translating it yields CASSLAGYNQPQHF. The rearrangement links TRBV7-9 to TRBJ1-5; D remains ambiguous. The CDR3 extends over 14 amino acids. Germline V lookup: CDR1 SEHNR, CDR2 FQNEAQ (reference sequence). V was cut by 0 bases and J by 3 bases, with 6 bases left in between.

Turning to this clone: The junction departs from germline at one end; a sequencing error may be responsible. The genes are TRBV4-1 and TRBJ2-5; 7 bases are shared with TRBD1. Germline-derived CDR1 and CDR2 are MGHRA and YSYEKL. This CDR3 contains 11 residues. CDR3 DNA: TGCGCCAGCAGCCAGGGACAGCCCCTGCACTTC. Translated: CASSQGQPLHF.

The chain couples TRBV6-1 to TRBJ2-2; possibly TRBD1 for D (6 bases). CDR3 length: 15 residues. In germline, CDR1 is MNHNS, CDR2 SASEGT. V was cut by 3 bases and J by 5 bases, with 13 bases left in between. The CDR3 region has the DNA TGTGCCAGCAGTGAGCCGCAGGGGATAACCGGGGAGCTGTTTTTT. Translating it yields CASSEPQGITGELFF.

The chain has TRBV27 and TRBJ2-1, with 12 bases aligning to TRBD2. The CDR3 length is 14 residues. V shed 5 bases and J 9 bases; nucleotides not matched to a gene: 5. CDR1 is MNHEY and CDR2 is SMNVEV in the germline V gene (reference sequence). The CDR3 sequence: CASSRLAGALEQFF. The CDR3 DNA reads TGTGCCAGCAGTAGACTAGCGGGAGCCCTTGAGCAGTTCTTC.

This clone was seen a few times. The rearrangement uses TRBV9 and TRBJ2-1, with 13 bases identical to TRBD2. Germline lookup yields CDR1 SGDLS and CDR2 YYNGEE. This CDR3 region has 15 residues. V shed 4 bases, J shed 9 bases, and the junction held 7 bases outside the gene matches. CDR3 loop: CASSLTSGGAGEQFF. CDR3 bases: TGTGCCAGCAGCTTAACTAGCGGGGGGGCCGGTGAGCAGTTCTTC.

The chain links TRBV4-1 to TRBJ1-6, with 9 bases lining up with TRBD1. The CDR3 is 13 residues long. After removal of 6 bases from V and 8 bases from J, the junction contained 2 bases not matched to a gene. Germline CDR1 MGHRA, CDR2 YSYEKL. The CDR3 sequence: CASRRTGDSPLHF. CDR3 DNA: TGCGCCAGCAGACGGACAGGGGATTCACCCCTCCACTTT.

The chain joins TRBV7-7 to TRBJ2-3, with 10 positions matching TRBD2. Losses at the gene ends were 5 bases for V and 1 base for J; bases not matched to a gene: 6. Germline CDR1 is SSHAT and CDR2 is FNYEAQ (reference sequence). CDR3 length: 16 residues. CDR3 coding DNA: TGTGCCAGCAGCACCGGAGCGGGGGGGGGCACAGATACGCAGTATTTT. Translation: CASSTGAGGGTDTQYF.

The chain is built from TRBV5-1 and TRBJ1-2; 7 bases map to TRBD1. V gave up 1 base and J gave up 6 bases; unmatched junction bases: 9. Germline V gene sequence: CDR1 SGHRS, CDR2 YFSETQ. The CDR3 is 15 amino acids. The CDR3 nucleotides are TGCGCCAGCAGCTTGTATGGAGGGGGCGCAGATGGCTACACCTTC. Amino acids: CASSLYGGGADGYTF.

This clone was picked up a small number of times. The chain joins TRBV6-6 to TRBJ2-1; 8 bases are shared with TRBD1. J lost 7 bases, V lost 5 bases, and 10 bases had no gene match. The germline V gene encodes CDR1 MNHNY and CDR2 SVGAGI (reference sequence). This CDR3 region has 15 residues. CDR3 sequence (DNA): TGTGCCAGCAGTGACTGGACAGGGATGGGTAATGAGCAGTTCTTC. This gives the protein CASSDWTGMGNEQFF.

V usage is TRBV4-1 and J usage is TRBJ2-3, with D unclear. The CDR3 is 13 residues long. Trimming cost V 1 base and J 5 bases, with 7 bases left between them. Germline lookup yields CDR1 MGHRA and CDR2 YSYEKL. The chain's CDR3 is CASSQGAGDTQYF. In nucleotides, the CDR3 is TGCGCCAGCAGCCAAGGGGCAGGAGATACGCAGTATTTT.

This clone was detected a few times. The gene calls are TRBV28 and TRBJ1-5; 7 positions agree with TRBD1. Germline V gives CDR1 MDHEN, CDR2 SYDVKM. V shed 4 bases and J 9 bases; nucleotides not matched to a gene: 12. The CDR3 runs to 15 residues. CDR3 coding DNA: TGTGCCAGCAGTTCTCGGGACAGTATTTTATGGCCCCAGCATTTT. Encoded protein: CASSSRDSILWPQHF.

The chain uses TRBV7-9 and TRBJ2-1; no clear D. Germline CDR1 and CDR2: SEHNR and FQNEAQ (reference sequence). The germline V and J ends were trimmed by 1 base and 10 bases, with 11 bases remaining between them. The CDR3 length is 13 residues. CDR3 amino acids: CASSLGGGLEQFF. The DNA for the CDR3 is TGTGCCAGCAGCTTAGGAGGCGGTTTGGAGCAGTTCTTC. The whole variable domain, filled in from reference TRBV7-9 and TRBJ2-1, reads DTGVSQNPRHKITKRGQNVTFRCDPISEHNRLYWYRQTLGQGPEFLTYFQNEAQLEKSRLLSDRFSAERPKGSFSTLEIQRTEQGDSAMYLCASSLGGGLEQFFGPGTRLTVL.

This clone was recorded a few times. This chain joins TRBV2 and TRBJ2-7; no clear D. This CDR3 is built from 11 residues. Trimming pared 2 bases from V and 7 bases from J, leaving 6 bases between. Germline V CDR1 and CDR2: SNHLY, FYNNEI. DNA for the CDR3: TGTGCCAGCAGTGAACCCAGGGAGCAGTACTTC. Its protein is CASSEPREQYF.

A few counts support this clone. The chain joins TRBV28 to TRBJ2-4; 7 bases are a match to TRBD1. This CDR3 is 14 amino acids long. V was pared by 3 bases and J by 4 bases, with 3 bases of the junction left unmatched. The germline V gene encodes CDR1 MDHEN and CDR2 SYDVKM. CDR3 DNA: TGTGCCAGCAGTTTGCCCAGGGGGAAAAACATTCAGTACTTC. This translates into CASSLPRGKNIQYF.

The chain is built from TRBV7-8 and TRBJ1-2; D is unresolved. Germline CDR1 is SGHVS and CDR2 is FQNEAQ. V was shortened by 5 bases and J by 2 bases, with 21 bases between the two germline ends. This CDR3 contains 17 residues. CDR3 in amino acids: CASSPTVRPLENYGYTF. Here the CDR3 DNA reads TGTGCCAGCAGCCCTACCGTTCGGCCCCTGGAAAACTATGGCTACACCTTC. Based on the CDR3 plus reference TRBV7-8 and TRBJ1-2, the full variable domain is GAGVSQSPRYKVAKRGQDVALRCDPISGHVSLFWYQQALGQGPEFLTYFQNEAQLDKSGLPSDRFFAERPEGSVSTLKIQRTQQEDSAVYLCASSPTVRPLENYGYTFGSGTRLTVV.

Here the CDR3 reads CASSLNNEQFF. CDR3 DNA: TGTGCCAGCAGCCTAAACAATGAGCAGTTCTTC. The chain carries TRBV7-8 and TRBJ2-1; D ambiguous. The germline V gene encodes CDR1 SGHVS and CDR2 FQNEAQ. The CDR3 runs to 11 residues. The germline V and J ends were trimmed by 5 bases and 5 bases, with 4 bases remaining between them.

The rearrangement joins TRBV13 to TRBJ2-2, with D unclear. This CDR3 contains 15 residues. Trimming took 4 bases from V and 6 from J, leaving 15 bases between them. Germline CDR1 and CDR2: PRHDT and FYEKMQ (reference sequence). CDR3 nucleotide sequence: TGTGCCAGCAGCTCAGAGCCGACTCGATCCGGGGAGCTGTTTTTT. This sequence encodes CASSSEPTRSGELFF. The whole variable domain, remainder taken from reference TRBV13 and TRBJ2-2, is AAGVIQSPRHLIKEKRETATLKCYPIPRHDTVYWYQQGPGQDPQFLISFYEKMQSDKGSIPDRFSAQQFSDYHSELNMSSLELGDSALYFCASSSEPTRSGELFFGEGSRLTVL.

This clone came up once. J is TRBJ1-2 and V is TRBV25-1; a weak D match, TRBD1 (5 bases). This CDR3 has 15 amino acids. Germline-derived CDR1 and CDR2 are MGHDK and SYGVNS. V was clipped by 5 bases and J by 0 bases, with 13 bases between them. DNA of the CDR3: TGTGCCAGCAGTTCGACAGCTCTAACTAACTATGGCTACACCTTC. Translation: CASSSTALTNYGYTF.

V usage is TRBV25-1 and J usage is TRBJ2-5; no clear D. Germline V gene sequence: CDR1 MGHDK, CDR2 SYGVNS. CDR3 length: 17 amino acids. V was cut by 0 bases and J by 0 bases, with 14 bases left in between. CDR3 in amino acids: CASSEYNSAGHQETQYF. The DNA for the CDR3 is TGTGCCAGCAGTGAATACAACTCGGCAGGACACCAAGAGACCCAGTACTTC. Variable domain in full (rest from reference TRBV25-1 and TRBJ2-5): EADIYQTPRYLVIGTGKKITLECSQTMGHDKMYWYQQDPGMELHLIHYSYGVNSTEKGDLSSESTVSRIRTEHFPLTLESARPSHTSQYLCASSEYNSAGHQETQYFGPGTRLLVL.

This chain links TRBV2 with TRBJ2-3; D unresolved. Germline V gene sequence: CDR1 SNHLY, CDR2 FYNNEI. This CDR3 spans 15 amino acids. The ends were cut back, 2 bases at V and 8 bases at J, with 17 bases in the middle. CDR3 in amino acids: CASSEQTSQGGTQYF. CDR3 nucleotide sequence: TGTGCCAGCAGTGAACAAACAAGTCAAGGTGGTACGCAGTATTTT.

The J gene is TRBJ2-3, the V gene TRBV9, with TRBD1 matching 7 bases. The junction had 9 bases not matched to a gene; V was cut back by 4 bases and J by 4 bases. Germline CDR1 SGDLS, CDR2 YYNGEE. This CDR3 is 15 amino acids long. The CDR3 is CASSRPGQVSDTQYF. The DNA of the CDR3 is TGTGCCAGCAGCCGCCCTGGACAGGTATCAGATACGCAGTATTTT.

This clone came up a few times. The chain carries TRBV5-5 and TRBJ1-2; weak D call: TRBD1 (6 bases). The V gene's germline CDR1 is SGHKS and CDR2 YYEKEE (reference sequence). The CDR3 runs 14 residues. The germline V and J ends were trimmed by 4 bases and 7 bases, with 17 bases remaining between them. In DNA form, the CDR3 reads TGTGCCAGCAGCAAGACAGGACCCGGCGGTGGCTACACCTTC. Translating it yields CASSKTGPGGGYTF.

The chain employs TRBV4-1 and TRBJ2-2; TRBD2 agrees at 12 bases. Trimming removed 6 bases from V and 1 base from J; junction bases left unmatched: 3. The germline CDR1 and CDR2 sequences are MGHRA and YSYEKL. The CDR3 is 16 amino acids. This CDR3 reads CASRQLAGGNTGELFF. In DNA, the CDR3 is TGCGCCAGCAGACAACTAGCGGGGGGGAACACCGGGGAGCTGTTTTTT.

The CDR3 bases are TGTGCCAGCAGCTTTGGGACAGGGTATCGGTACAATGAGCAGTTCTTC. It encodes CASSFGTGYRYNEQFF. The V gene is TRBV13, the J gene TRBJ2-1; 9 bases line up with TRBD1. CDR1 and CDR2 (germline): PRHDT, FYEKMQ (reference sequence). V lost 3 bases, J lost 4 bases, and 7 bases stayed unmatched. This CDR3 is 16 amino acids long.

The chain recombines TRBV27 with TRBJ2-2; TRBD2 is a possible D gene (6 bases). Looked up from germline, CDR1 is MNHEY and CDR2 is SMNVEV (reference sequence). The CDR3 has 15 residues. Between the trimmed V and J ends, which lost 11 bases and 2 bases, there was a span of 18 bases. CDR3 loop: CASQRAGLNTGELFF. The DNA for the CDR3 is TGTGCCTCACAACGCGCGGGACTTAACACCGGGGAGCTGTTTTTT.

This clone was observed a single time. The genes are TRBV6-5 and TRBJ1-2; D remains ambiguous. Germline V gene lookup returns CDR1 MNHEY and CDR2 SVGAGI. Trimming pared 2 bases from V and 6 bases from J, leaving 13 bases between. The CDR3 spans 14 residues. CDR3 in DNA: TGTGCCAGCAGTTACAACATGGACCGGGATGGCTACACCTTC. This encodes CASSYNMDRDGYTF.

The CDR3 is CASQLSGGIAETQYF. The CDR3 region has the DNA TGTGCTAGTCAACTTAGCGGGGGGATCGCAGAGACCCAGTACTTC. The gene calls are TRBV12-5 and TRBJ2-5, with TRBD2 matching 10 bases. Germline V gives CDR1 LGHNT, CDR2 FRNRAP. Losses at the gene ends were 8 bases for V and 4 bases for J; bases not matched to a gene: 10. This CDR3 contains 15 residues. The whole variable domain, filled in from reference TRBV12-5 and TRBJ2-5, reads DARVTQTPRHKVTEMGQEVTMRCQPILGHNTVFWYRQTMMQGLELLAYFRNRAPLDDSGMPKDRFSAEMPDATLATLKIQPSEPRDSAVYFCASQLSGGIAETQYFGPGTRLLVL.